A selection of T cell receptor beta chains follows, all from one sample in a study of neurological immune-mediated disorders. Via MiXCR, TCRdb re-called the 5' RACE reads, giving one row per CDR3 protein. The table shows some 100,000 distinct CDR3 sequences, with about 12% occurring only once. Sequences were obtained from PBMCs. These receptors were collected from a female donor with HTLV-1-associated myelopathy (HAM/TSP). Both conserved end residues are part of each CDR3. A D gene is named only where the DNA matches it firmly. The size of a clone is reported for some rows only, either as once, few or many, or as a class for expanded clones.

>NA|TRBV6-6|TRBD2|TRBJ2-5
CASSGLGTSGDQYF
TGTGCCAGCAGCGGATTAGGGACTAGCGGGGACCAGTACTTC
>many|TRBV4-2|NA|TRBJ2-7
CASSTQQGGSYEQYF
TGTGCCAGCAGCACTCAACAGGGAGGTTCCTACGAGCAGTACTTC
>NA|TRBV29-1|TRBD1|TRBJ2-7
CSVAPTGNEQYF
TGCAGCGTCGCGCCGACAGGGAACGAGCAGTACTTC
>many|TRBV5-6|NA|TRBJ2-1
CASSSPRRGYNEQFF
TGTGCCAGCAGCTCTCCCCGGCGGGGCTACAATGAGCAGTTCTTC
>many|TRBV10-3|NA|TRBJ2-7
CAISENRADYEQYF
TGTGCCATCAGTGAGAATCGGGCAGACTACGAGCAGTACTTC
>many|TRBV20-1|TRBD1|TRBJ1-2
CSASRDRSYGYTF
TGCAGTGCGTCCCGGGACAGGTCCTATGGCTACACCTTC
>many|TRBV20-1|NA|TRBJ2-1
CSARDSGTANNEQFF
TGCAGTGCTAGAGACAGCGGGACAGCGAACAATGAGCAGTTCTTC
>many|TRBV28|NA|TRBJ2-7
CASGALSRGPYEQYF
TGTGCCAGCGGTGCACTTTCACGGGGCCCCTACGAGCAGTACTTC
>many|TRBV28|NA|TRBJ2-2
CASSPPEARRELFF
TGTGCCAGCAGTCCCCCAGAGGCACGTCGGGAGCTGTTTTTT
>many|TRBV3-1|NA|TRBJ1-4
CASSQGSLGLFF
TGTGCCAGCAGCCAAGGATCCCTGGGACTGTTTTTT
>many|TRBV28|NA|TRBJ1-5
CASSFPSRNSNQPQHF
TGTGCCAGCAGTTTCCCGAGTAGGAATAGCAATCAGCCCCAGCATTTT
>many|TRBV11-2|NA|TRBJ1-3
CASSLGGLFSGNTIYF
TGTGCCAGCAGCTTAGGTGGCCTATTCTCTGGAAACACCATATATTTT
>few|TRBV6-5|NA|TRBJ2-5
CASRSTGQETQYF
TGTGCCAGCAGGTCGACAGGACAAGAGACCCAGTACTTC
>many|TRBV5-1|NA|TRBJ2-7
CASRATGRYEQYF
TGCGCCAGCAGGGCGACAGGGAGGTACGAGCAGTACTTC
>NA|TRBV5-6|NA|TRBJ2-3
CASSLCAFVGDTQYF
TGTGCCAGCAGCTTGTGTGCATTTGTTGGAGATACGCAGTATTTT
>many|TRBV27|TRBD1|TRBJ1-5
CASSPRGQGMGQPQHF
TGTGCCAGCAGTCCCAGGGGACAGGGGATGGGTCAGCCCCAGCATTTT
>many|TRBV12-3/TRBV12-4|NA|TRBJ2-2
CASTTGAGELFF
TGTGCCAGCACCACCGGGGCCGGGGAGCTGTTTTTT
>many|TRBV2|NA|TRBJ1-5
CASGDKTVRNQPQHF
TGTGCCAGCGGGGATAAGACAGTACGCAATCAGCCCCAGCATTTT
>many|TRBV28|TRBD1|TRBJ1-4
CASSFGQGRGEKLFF
TGTGCCAGCAGTTTTGGACAGGGGAGAGGTGAAAAACTGTTTTTT
>few|TRBV28|TRBD1|TRBJ2-1
CASSFGQGNEQFF
TGTGCCAGCAGTTTCGGACAGGGCAATGAGCAGTTCTTC
>many|TRBV5-1|NA|TRBJ1-1
CASSLAGPQTTEAFF
TGCGCCAGCAGCTTGGCGGGACCGCAAACCACTGAAGCTTTCTTT
>many|TRBV27|TRBD2|TRBJ2-7
CASSPLAGMEQYF
TGTGCCAGCAGTCCGCTAGCGGGGATGGAGCAGTACTTC
>many|TRBV5-1|TRBD2|TRBJ2-5
CASSALAGREETQYF
TGCGCCAGCAGCGCACTAGCGGGGAGAGAGGAGACCCAGTACTTC
>many|TRBV28|NA|TRBJ2-5
CASSFPQAALRETQYF
TGTGCCAGCAGTTTCCCCCAGGCAGCCCTAAGGGAGACCCAGTACTTC
>many|TRBV2|NA|TRBJ2-1
CASRRAQAGRGSNEQFF
TGTGCCAGCAGGAGGGCTCAGGCGGGACGAGGCTCGAATGAGCAGTTCTTC
>medium-sized|TRBV5-1|NA|TRBJ2-5
CASSLTQETQYF
TGCGCCAGCAGCTTGACGCAAGAGACCCAGTACTTC